This T cell receptor beta chain was sequenced for a study of tumor-infiltrating lymphocytes in primary liver carcinoma. Study-level background: Participating patients were men and women between 30 and 69 years old. Each of the growths was stage T1-T3 N0M0, extending roughly 4.2 to 11 cm across. The study's findings and limits: Lesser overlap characterized tumor-adjacent and tumor-blood pairs relative to tumor region pairs.

From about 19-30 mg of unsorted bulk tissue, DNA and RNA were co-extracted together. No treatment had been given to the patients, who were chronically infected with HBV. From roughly 0.5 ug total RNA, TCR beta cDNA was generated with a primer in the constant region. Modified slightly, ARM-PCR produced TCR beta libraries over three nested multiplex PCR rounds. In the first two PCR rounds, TRBV1-TRBV30 forward primers were paired with a C-beta reverse primer, and each round lasted approximately 9 cycles. TCRdb ran MiXCR on the multiplex PCR reads and lists one entry per CDR3 protein. The top ten hold roughly 15% of the sample, which has approximately 37,000 distinct CDR3 sequences, 74% seen once. For this clonotype: Its antigen remains unidentified.

Looked up from germline, CDR1 is MDHEN and CDR2 is SYDVKM. V lost 5 bases, J lost 4 bases, and 6 bases stayed unmatched. The CDR3 length is 14 residues. The chain joins TRBV28 to TRBJ1-2; TRBD1 matches at 8 bases. The sequenced sample consisted of liver tumor tissue from sampling region 4. Stated subset: tumor region T4, right-lateral pole. This clonotype was sampled from a man between 35 and 55 years old with primary liver carcinoma and hepatitis B virus infection. CDR3 loop: CASSGQGRCYGYTF. The CDR3, as DNA: TGTGCCAGCAGTGGACAGGGACGGTGCTATGGCTACACCTTC.